This paragraph covers one T cell receptor beta chain sequence. The entry originates in a study of CD8 T cells in ankylosing spondylitis. TCRdb re-called the 5' RACE reads with MiXCR, one entry per CDR3 protein. The profile shows just under 350,000 distinct CDR3 sequences, 14% to 15% of them singletons. The specimen sequenced was blood, either unsorted or a sorted T cell fraction (not recorded which). This TCR derives from a male donor with ankylosing spondylitis or in good health (not recorded which).

CDR3 amino acids: CASSQEHLRGNTQYF. The DNA of the CDR3 is TGTGCCAGCAGCCAAGAACACCTACGGGGAAATACGCAGTATTTT. The V gene is TRBV3-1, the J gene TRBJ2-3, with a weak D call TRBD2 (5 bases). This CDR3 is 15 amino acids long. CDR1 and CDR2 (germline): LGHDT, YNNKEL (reference sequence). Trimming took off 0 bases at V and 7 bases at J, with 14 bases between the two ends.